This TCR beta chain was sequenced for a study of blood T cell repertoires in COVID-19. Study at large: Samples taken during acute and convalescent COVID-19 were collected in the United States, Italy and Spain.

This CDR3 region has 15 residues. The germline V gene has CDR1 SGHNT and CDR2 YENEEA. V dropped 5 bases and J dropped 4; count of bases not matched to a gene: 7. Data came from immunoSEQ multiplex PCR; TCRdb stores just in-frame clones and leaves some out. This sample has roughly 130,000 clones, with roughly 83% found just once. Source material: peripheral blood. The TCR comes from a young woman who had recovered from COVID-19. J is TRBJ1-3 and V is TRBV11-3, with TRBD1 matching 8 bases. The CDR3 region is CASSRQGISGNTIYF. As DNA, the CDR3 is TGTGCCAGCAGCCGACAGGGGATCTCAGGAAACACCATATATTTT.